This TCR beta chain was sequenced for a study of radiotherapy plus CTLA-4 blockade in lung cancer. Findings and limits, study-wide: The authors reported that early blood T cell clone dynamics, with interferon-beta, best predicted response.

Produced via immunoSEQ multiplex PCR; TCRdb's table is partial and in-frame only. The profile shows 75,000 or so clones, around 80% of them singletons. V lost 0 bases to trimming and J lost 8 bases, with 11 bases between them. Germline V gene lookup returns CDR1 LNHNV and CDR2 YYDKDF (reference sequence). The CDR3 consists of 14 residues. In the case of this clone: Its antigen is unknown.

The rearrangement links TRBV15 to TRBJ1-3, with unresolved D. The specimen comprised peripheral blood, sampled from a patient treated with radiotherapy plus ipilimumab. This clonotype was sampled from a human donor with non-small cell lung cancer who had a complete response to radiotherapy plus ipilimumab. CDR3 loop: CATSRDQAADTIYF. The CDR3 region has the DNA TGTGCCACCAGCAGAGATCAAGCCGCGGACACCATATATTTT. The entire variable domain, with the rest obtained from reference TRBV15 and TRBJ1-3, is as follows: DAMVIQNPRYQVTQFGKPVTLSCSQTLNHNVMYWYQQKSSQAPKLLFHYYDKDFNNEADTPDNFQSRRPNTSFCFLDIRSPGLGDTAMYLCATSRDQAADTIYFGEGSWLTVV.